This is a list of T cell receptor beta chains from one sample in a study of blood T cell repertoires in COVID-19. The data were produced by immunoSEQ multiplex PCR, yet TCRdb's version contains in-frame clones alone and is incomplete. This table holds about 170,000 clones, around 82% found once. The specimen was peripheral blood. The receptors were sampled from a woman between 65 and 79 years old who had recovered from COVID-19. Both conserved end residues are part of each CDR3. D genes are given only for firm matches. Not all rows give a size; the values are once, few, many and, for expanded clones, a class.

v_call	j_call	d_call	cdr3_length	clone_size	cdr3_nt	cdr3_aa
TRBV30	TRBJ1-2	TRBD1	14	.	TGTGCCTGGAGTGTTTGGGACAGGGTGCGGGGCTACACCTTC	CAWSVWDRVRGYTF
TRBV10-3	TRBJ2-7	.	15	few	TGTGCCATCAGTGAGTCGCGGTCGTGGACCTACGAGCAGTACTTC	CAISESRSWTYEQYF
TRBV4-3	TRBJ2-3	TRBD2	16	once	TGCGCCAGCAGCCGGCTTCGCGGGAGTATCCCAGATACGCAGTATTTT	CASSRLRGSIPDTQYF
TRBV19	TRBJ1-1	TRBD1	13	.	TGTGCCAGTAGTTCATACAGGGGCACTGAAGCTTTCTTT	CASSSYRGTEAFF
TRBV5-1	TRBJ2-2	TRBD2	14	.	TGCGCCAGCAGCTTGGGACGCGGGGGGCCGGCGCTGTTTTTT	CASSLGRGGPALFF
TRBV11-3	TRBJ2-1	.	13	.	TGTGCCAGCAGCTCCCGGGGGGCGGGTGAGCAGTTCTTC	CASSSRGAGEQFF
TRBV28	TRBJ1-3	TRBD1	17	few	TGTGCCAGCAACCCCGGGACAGGGTTATACAGTGGAAACACCATATATTTT	CASNPGTGLYSGNTIYF
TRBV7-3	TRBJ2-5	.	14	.	TGTGCCAGCAGCTTACGTCCGGGACAAGAGACCCAGTACTTC	CASSLRPGQETQYF
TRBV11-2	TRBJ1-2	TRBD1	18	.	TGTGCCAGCAGCTTAGTACCGGGACAGGGGACTACTAACTATGGCTACACCTTC	CASSLVPGQGTTNYGYTF
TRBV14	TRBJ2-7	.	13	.	TGTGCCAGCAGCCAAGTTCAACTCTACGAGCAGTACTTC	CASSQVQLYEQYF
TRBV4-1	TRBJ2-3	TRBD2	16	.	TGCGCCAGCAGCCTCGCACTAGCGGACAGCACAGATACGCAGTATTTT	CASSLALADSTDTQYF
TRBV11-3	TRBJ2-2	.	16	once	TGTGCCAGCAGCCCACCAGGACCAGGGCCCACCGGGGAGCTGTTTTTT	CASSPPGPGPTGELFF
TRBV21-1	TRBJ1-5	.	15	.	TGTGCCACCGATGGACAGGGGGCCCAGAGGCAGCCCCAGCATTTT	CATDGQGAQRQPQHF
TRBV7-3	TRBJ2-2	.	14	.	TGTGCCAGCAGCTTAGGCTTGGCCACCGGGGAGCTGTTTTTT	CASSLGLATGELFF
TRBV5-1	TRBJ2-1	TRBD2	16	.	TGCGCCAGCAGCCCCCGACTAGCGGGGGCGGATGGTGAGCAGTTCTTC	CASSPRLAGADGEQFF
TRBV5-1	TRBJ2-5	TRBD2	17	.	TGCGCCAGCAGCTTGGCTGGACTAGCGGGGTACCAAGAGACCCAGTACTTC	CASSLAGLAGYQETQYF
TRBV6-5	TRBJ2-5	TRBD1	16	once	TGTGCCAGCAGTTACACCGGGACAGGGGGTAGTGAGACCCAGTACTTC	CASSYTGTGGSETQYF
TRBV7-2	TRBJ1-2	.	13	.	TGTGCCAGCAGCTTAGGGACAGCCTATGGCTACACCTTC	CASSLGTAYGYTF
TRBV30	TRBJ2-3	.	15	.	TGTGCCTGGAAACGAAGGGGCAGGAACACAGATACGCAGTATTTT	CAWKRRGRNTDTQYF
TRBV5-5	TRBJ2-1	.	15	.	TGTGCCAGCAGCTTGGGACAGAGCTCCTACAATGAGCAGTTCTTC	CASSLGQSSYNEQFF
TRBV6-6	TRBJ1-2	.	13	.	TGTGCCAGCAGTCAACAGGCTAACTATGGCTACACCTTC	CASSQQANYGYTF
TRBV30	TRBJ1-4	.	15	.	TGTGCCTGGAGTGGGGTCGGGACCCAGGGGGAAAAACTGTTTTTT	CAWSGVGTQGEKLFF